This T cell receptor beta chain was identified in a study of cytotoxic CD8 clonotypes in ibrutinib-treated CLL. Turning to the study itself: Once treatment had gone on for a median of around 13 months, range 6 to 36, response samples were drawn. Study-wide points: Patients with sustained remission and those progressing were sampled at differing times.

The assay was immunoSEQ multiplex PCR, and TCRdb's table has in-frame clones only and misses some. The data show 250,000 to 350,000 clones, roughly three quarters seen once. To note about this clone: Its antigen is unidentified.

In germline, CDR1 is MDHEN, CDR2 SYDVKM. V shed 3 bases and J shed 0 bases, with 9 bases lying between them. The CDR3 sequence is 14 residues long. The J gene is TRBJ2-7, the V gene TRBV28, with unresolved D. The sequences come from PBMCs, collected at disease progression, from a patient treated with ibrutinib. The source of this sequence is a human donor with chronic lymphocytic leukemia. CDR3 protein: CASSLVGPSYEQYF. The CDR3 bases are TGTGCCAGCAGTTTGGTTGGTCCCTCCTACGAGCAGTACTTC.